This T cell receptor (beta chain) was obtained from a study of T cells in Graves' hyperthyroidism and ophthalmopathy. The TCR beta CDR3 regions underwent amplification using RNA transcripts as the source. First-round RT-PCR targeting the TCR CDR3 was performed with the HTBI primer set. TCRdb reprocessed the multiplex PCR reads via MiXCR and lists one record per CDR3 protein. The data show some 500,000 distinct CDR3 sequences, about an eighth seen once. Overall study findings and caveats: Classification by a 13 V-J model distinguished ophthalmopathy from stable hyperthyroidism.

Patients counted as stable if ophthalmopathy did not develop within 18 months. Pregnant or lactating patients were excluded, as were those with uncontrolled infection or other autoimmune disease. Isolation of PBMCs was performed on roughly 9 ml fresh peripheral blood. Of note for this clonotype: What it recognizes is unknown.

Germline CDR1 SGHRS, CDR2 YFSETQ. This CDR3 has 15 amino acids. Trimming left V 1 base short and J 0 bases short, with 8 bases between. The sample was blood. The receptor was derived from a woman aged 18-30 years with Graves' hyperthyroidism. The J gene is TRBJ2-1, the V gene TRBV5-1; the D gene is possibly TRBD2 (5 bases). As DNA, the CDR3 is TGCGCCAGCAGCTTGTTTGCGGGCTCCTACAATGAGCAGTTCTTC. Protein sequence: CASSLFAGSYNEQFF.